Presented here are 18 T cell receptor beta chains from one specimen sequenced in a study of T cells in Graves' hyperthyroidism and ophthalmopathy. RNA transcripts provided the source from which TCR beta CDR3 regions were amplified. The primer set for the first-round RT-PCR of the TCR CDR3 was HTBI. TCRdb reprocessed the multiplex PCR reads via MiXCR and lists one record per CDR3 protein. Among some 510,000 distinct CDR3 sequences listed, roughly 46% were seen once. Sequencing was performed on peripheral blood or thyroid tissue (not recorded which). The origin of the receptors is a woman aged 18-29 years with Graves' hyperthyroidism.

Regarding this clonotype: Being one base from a much bigger clone, this may be a read error. V and J are TRBV24-1 and TRBJ1-4; D is ambiguous. This CDR3 region has 15 residues. Germline values: CDR1 KGHDR, CDR2 SFDVKD. The chain's CDR3 is CASSDPREGNEKLFF. The CDR3 bases are TGTGCCTCCAGTGATCCTCGGGAAGGGAATGAAAAACTGTTTTTT.

The chain joins TRBV20-1 to TRBJ1-1; D is unresolved. CDR3 length: 14 amino acids. Germline V gene lookup returns CDR1 DFQATT and CDR2 SNEGSKA (reference sequence). The V gene lost 3 bases and the J gene lost 4 bases, with 15 bases spanning the gap. The CDR3 region has the DNA TGCAGTGCTAGTACGGAATCGGTGACCACTGAAGCTTTCTTT. Protein product: CSASTESVTTEAFF.

This chain joins TRBV15 and TRBJ2-7, with no clear D. The CDR3 is made up of 14 amino acids. The germline V gene encodes CDR1 LNHNV and CDR2 YYDKDF (reference sequence). V lost 0 bases to trimming and J lost 1 base, with 7 bases between them. CDR3 sequence reads: CATSREVGSYEQYF. CDR3 nucleotide sequence: TGTGCCACCAGCAGAGAAGTAGGGTCCTACGAGCAGTACTTC.

The rearrangement links TRBV2 to TRBJ1-5, with 7 positions matching TRBD1. V trimming: 6 bases; J trimming: 1 base; junction bases outside the gene matches: 6. The CDR3 sequence is 15 residues long. Per germline, CDR1 SNHLY and CDR2 FYNNEI. This CDR3 is CASRSRGASNQPQHF. The CDR3, as DNA: TGTGCCAGCAGAAGCAGGGGGGCCAGCAATCAGCCCCAGCATTTT. Full variable domain (remainder filled in from reference TRBV2 and TRBJ1-5): EPEVTQTPSHQVTQMGQEVILRCVPISNHLYFYWYRQILGQKVEFLVSFYNNEISEKSEIFDDQFSVERPDGSNFTLKIRSTKLEDSAMYFCASRSRGASNQPQHFGDGTRLSIL.

The sample holds a few counts of this clonotype. V is TRBV11-3 and J is TRBJ2-5; D is unresolved. CDR3 length equals 12 residues. The V gene's germline CDR1 is SGHNT and CDR2 YENEEA. V lost 5 bases and J 3 bases, leaving 7 bases between the germline ends. The CDR3 DNA reads TGTGCCAGCAGCAGAGAAGAAGAGACCCAGTACTTC. It is translated as CASSREEETQYF.

This clonotype has only a few counts. The rearrangement links TRBV29-1 to TRBJ2-7; D perhaps matches TRBD1 (6 bases). V lost 5 bases, J lost 5 bases, and 16 bases lay in between. CDR1 is SQVTM, CDR2 ANQGSEA, per germline. The CDR3 length is 13 residues. The CDR3 coding sequence is TGCAGCGTTATTATGGGGGCTTGGGACGAGCAGTACTTC. Protein: CSVIMGAWDEQYF.

The V gene is TRBV7-9, the J gene TRBJ1-1; possible D gene TRBD1, 5 bases. V was clipped by 5 bases and J by 10 bases, with 20 bases between them. The CDR3 has 14 amino acids. Germline assignment: CDR1 SEHNR and CDR2 FQNEAQ (reference sequence). CDR3 in amino acids: CASSKGRQGLAAFF. CDR3 DNA sequence: TGTGCCAGCAGCAAGGGACGGCAGGGATTAGCAGCTTTCTTT.

J is TRBJ1-1 and V is TRBV9; 8 bases map to TRBD1. Germline V gene data show CDR1 as SGDLS and CDR2 as YYNGEE. Trimming at V came to 0 bases and at J to 0 bases, leaving 7 bases not matched to a gene. This CDR3 contains 17 residues. The CDR3 reads CASSVEDRVRMNTEAFF. The CDR3 DNA sequence: TGTGCCAGCAGCGTAGAGGACAGGGTCAGAATGAACACTGAAGCTTTCTTT.

The chain is built from TRBV6-9 and TRBJ1-2; TRBD1 matches 7 bases. The V gene end was trimmed by 2 bases and the J gene end by 2 bases; junction bases not matched to a gene: 2. The CDR3 loop spans 14 amino acids. The V gene's germline CDR1 is MNHGY and CDR2 SVAAGI. CDR3 sequence (DNA): TGTGCCAGCAGTTATACAGGGGCGAACTATGGCTACACCTTC. Translated, it gives CASSYTGANYGYTF.

Concerning this clonotype: One end of the junction varies from germline; a read error may be responsible. The rearrangement uses TRBV7-3 and TRBJ2-7; D uncertain. This CDR3 has 17 amino acids. Germline loops: CDR1 SGHTA, CDR2 FQGTGA. The CDR3 nucleotides read TGCGCCAGCAGCCAAGGCGGTCTTGGTCCTCAAAACTACGAGCAGTACTTC. Protein product: CASSQGGLGPQNYEQYF.

This chain connects TRBV20-1 to TRBJ1-2; D unresolved. With 1 base removed from V and 4 bases from J, the gap between germline ends came to 10 bases. Germline V CDR1 and CDR2: DFQATT, SNEGSKA (reference sequence). The CDR3 consists of 13 residues. The CDR3 spells CSARGPSGYGYTF. In DNA, the CDR3 is TGCAGTGCTAGAGGTCCCTCGGGCTATGGCTACACCTTC.

V usage is TRBV24-1 and J usage is TRBJ1-1; 12 nucleotides match TRBD1. This CDR3 region has 17 residues. Germline V lookup: CDR1 KGHDR, CDR2 SFDVKD. Trimming removed 5 bases from V and 4 bases from J; junction bases left unmatched: 10. CDR3 DNA: TGTGCCACCAGTGGGCCGGGGACAGGGGGCGAGAGCACTGAAGCTTTCTTT. It encodes CATSGPGTGGESTEAFF.

A word on this clonotype: A read error may be the cause here, since a much bigger clone is one base away. The V gene is TRBV2, the J gene TRBJ1-2; 8 bases fit TRBD1. Germline V CDR1 and CDR2: SNHLY, FYNNEI. The CDR3 totals 15 residues. V dropped 6 bases and J dropped 6; count of bases not matched to a gene: 12. The chain's CDR3 is CASSSGQGGGHGYTF. The CDR3 bases are TGTGCCAGCAGCTCAGGACAGGGTGGAGGCCATGGCTACACCTTC.

About this clonotype itself: This may be a read error, as it is one base from a much larger clone. The chain combines TRBV7-3 with TRBJ2-5; TRBD1 might be the D (6 bases). The CDR3 covers 15 residues. The germline CDR1 and CDR2 sequences are SGHTA and FQGTGA. The CDR3 is CAGSLGGWYQETQYF. The CDR3 coding sequence is TGTGCCGGCAGCTTAGGGGGATGGTACCAAGAGACCCAGTACTTC.

V gene TRBV2 combines with J gene TRBJ1-2, with D unresolved. Germline loops: CDR1 SNHLY, CDR2 FYNNEI. The V end lost 5 bases, the J end lost 4 bases, and 11 bases lay between the germline ends. The CDR3 contains 13 residues. The CDR3, as DNA: TGTGCCAGCAGTTTGGGATTTGGCTATGGCTACACCTTC. Protein: CASSLGFGYGYTF.

The chain couples TRBV20-1 to TRBJ2-7; 8 nucleotides line up with TRBD2. The CDR3 length is 14 residues. Germline-derived CDR1 and CDR2 are DFQATT and SNEGSKA (reference sequence). V was pared by 2 bases and J by 2 bases, with 5 bases of the junction left unmatched. CDR3: CSARTREAAYEQYF. As DNA, the CDR3 is TGCAGTGCTAGAACGCGGGAGGCCGCCTACGAGCAGTACTTC.

V usage is TRBV29-1 and J usage is TRBJ1-5, with 7 bases identical to TRBD1. The germline V gene encodes CDR1 SQVTM and CDR2 ANQGSEA. After removal of 4 bases from V and 11 bases from J, the junction contained 11 bases not matched to a gene. CDR3 size: 13 residues. The CDR3 spells CSVGRGQRETQHF. The CDR3 nucleotides are TGCAGCGTTGGTCGGGGACAGAGGGAGACCCAGCATTTT.

The sample holds one count of this clonotype. This sequence joins TRBV5-4 and TRBJ2-7; TRBD2 agrees at 9 bases. In germline, CDR1 is SGHNT, CDR2 YYREEE (reference sequence). This CDR3 spans 14 amino acids. The J segment lost 2 bases and the V segment lost 3 bases, leaving 3 bases of the junction unmatched. Here the CDR3 DNA reads TGTGCCAGCAGCTGGCCTAGCGGGACCTACGAGCAGTACTTC. Amino acid sequence: CASSWPSGTYEQYF.